These 10 T cell receptor beta chains share one sample of origin, sequenced in a study of T-cell memory formation after mild COVID-19. TCRdb itself ran the 5' RACE reads through MiXCR, one entry per CDR3 protein. The sample records 400,000 to 500,000 distinct CDR3 sequences, around 20% being singletons. The sequencing input was PBMCs or a T cell subset sorted from them (not recorded which). Source of these receptors: an adult woman who had mild COVID-19 (a few samples of this study predate the infection). Cell type and time point are not known.

The gene calls are TRBV4-2 and TRBJ2-1; maybe TRBD2 (7 bases). Trimming took 4 bases from V and 5 from J, leaving 15 bases between them. Germline CDR1 and CDR2: LGHNA and YNFKEQ. The CDR3 totals 15 residues. The CDR3 reads CASSLLRGGNNEQFF. CDR3 nucleotides: TGTGCCAGCAGCCTCCTTAGGGGGGGGAACAATGAGCAGTTCTTC.

This clonotype came up a few times. The chain links TRBV15 to TRBJ1-2; possibly TRBD1 for D (6 bases). The CDR3 runs 13 residues. V was cut by 3 bases and J by 2 bases, with 7 bases left in between. In germline, CDR1 is LNHNV, CDR2 YYDKDF (reference sequence). CDR3 bases: TGTGCCACCAGCAGCCAGGGGAACTATGGCTACACCTTC. Translating gives CATSSQGNYGYTF. The entire variable domain, with the rest obtained from reference TRBV15 and TRBJ1-2, is as follows: DAMVIQNPRYQVTQFGKPVTLSCSQTLNHNVMYWYQQKSSQAPKLLFHYYDKDFNNEADTPDNFQSRRPNTSFCFLDIRSPGLGDTAMYLCATSSQGNYGYTFGSGTRLTVV.

The V and J genes are TRBV6-4 and TRBJ2-6; D is possibly TRBD2 (5 bases). The V gene lost 2 bases and the J gene lost 4 bases, with 9 bases spanning the gap. This CDR3 has 15 residues. Germline V gene sequence: CDR1 MRHNA, CDR2 SNTAGT. The CDR3 is CASSDEGSGANVLTF. In DNA, the CDR3 is TGTGCCAGCAGTGACGAGGGCTCCGGGGCCAACGTCCTGACTTTC.

The table lists this clonotype with a few counts. The genes are TRBV11-1 and TRBJ2-5; no firm D call. Germline CDR1 SGHAT, CDR2 FQDESV (reference sequence). V was pared by 4 bases and J by 1 base, with 10 bases between. The CDR3 covers 14 residues. CDR3 residues: CASSYGPAQETQYF. CDR3 nucleotides: TGTGCCAGCAGCTACGGACCGGCCCAAGAGACCCAGTACTTC.

The rearrangement uses TRBV12-3 or TRBV12-4 and TRBJ2-1; TRBD2 might be the D (6 bases). Deletions cut 5 bases from V and 15 bases from J, with 17 bases between. CDR3 length: 12 residues. In DNA form, the CDR3 reads TGTGCCAGCAGTCGAAGGAGGGGCCTGCGGTTCTTC. This gives the protein CASSRRRGLRFF.

This clonotype was found a few times. This chain uses TRBV7-8 with TRBJ2-2; 14 nucleotides match TRBD2. The CDR3 runs to 16 residues. The germline V gene has CDR1 SGHVS and CDR2 FQNEAQ. The junction had 2 bases not matched to a gene; V was cut back by 5 bases and J by 3 bases. The CDR3 sequence is CASSRLAGGYTGELFF. CDR3 sequence (DNA): TGTGCCAGCAGCCGACTAGCGGGAGGGTACACCGGGGAGCTGTTTTTT. Supplemented by reference TRBV7-8 and TRBJ2-2, the full variable domain reads GAGVSQSPRYKVAKRGQDVALRCDPISGHVSLFWYQQALGQGPEFLTYFQNEAQLDKSGLPSDRFFAERPEGSVSTLKIQRTQQEDSAVYLCASSRLAGGYTGELFFGEGSRLTVL.

As concerns this clonotype: Germline is not matched at one junction end, which may reflect a read error. The chain employs TRBV11-3 and TRBJ2-2; TRBD1 matches 7 bases. Germline values: CDR1 SGHNT, CDR2 YENEEA. The CDR3 is 17 residues long. This chain's CDR3 is CSSSYRSGQLNTGELFF. DNA of the CDR3: TGTTCCAGCAGTTACCGATCGGGACAGCTGAACACCGGGGAGCTGTTTTTT.

J is TRBJ1-4 and V is TRBV12-3 or TRBV12-4; 7 positions agree with TRBD1. The CDR3 runs 14 residues. V gave up 5 bases and J gave up 6 bases; unmatched junction bases: 6. CDR3 amino acids: CASSLRQGDEKLFF. The CDR3 region has the DNA TGTGCCAGCAGTCTCCGACAGGGCGATGAAAAACTGTTTTTT.

The chain links TRBV20-1 to TRBJ1-2; tentatively, D is TRBD1 (6 bases). CDR1 and CDR2 from the germline V gene are DFQATT and SNEGSKA (reference sequence). The CDR3 extends over 13 amino acids. The V gene lost 3 bases and the J gene lost 0 bases, with 8 bases spanning the gap. The CDR3 region has the DNA TGCAGTGCTAGGTACAGGGCTAACTATGGCTACACCTTC. Translated, it gives CSARYRANYGYTF.

This clonotype was counted a few times. This CDR3 is CASSLRRDRGYTEAFF. The CDR3 bases are TGTGCCAGCAGTTTACGGAGGGACCGGGGCTACACTGAAGCTTTCTTT. This chain joins TRBV6-2 or TRBV6-3 and TRBJ1-1; tentatively, D is TRBD1 (5 bases). Germline loops: CDR1 MNHEY, CDR2 SVGEGT. This CDR3 is 16 amino acids long. Trimming took off 4 bases at V and 3 bases at J, with 18 bases between the two ends.